These 13 T cell receptor beta chains were all obtained from the same sample, sequenced in a study of blood T cell repertoires in COVID-19. Only in-frame clones appear in the TCRdb table, and some are missing; sequencing was by immunoSEQ multiplex PCR. The table shows about 130,000 clones, with roughly 88% occurring only once. Sequencing input: peripheral blood. These receptors were taken from a man aged 70 or older with active COVID-19.

The chain uses TRBV5-1 and TRBJ1-1, with TRBD1 matching over 7 bases. The CDR3 has 15 amino acids. Germline values: CDR1 SGHRS, CDR2 YFSETQ. V shed 4 bases, J shed 4 bases, and the junction held 10 bases outside the gene matches. For the CDR3, the DNA is TGCGCCAGCAGCCCCGCAGGGGGTATGAGCACTGAAGCTTTCTTT. It codes for CASSPAGGMSTEAFF. The full variable domain, in which reference TRBV5-1 and TRBJ1-1 provide the parts outside the CDR3, is KAGVTQTPRYLIKTRGQQVTLSCSPISGHRSVSWYQQTPGQGLQFLFEYFSETQRNKGNFPGRFSGRQFSNSRSEMNVSTLELGDSALYLCASSPAGGMSTEAFFGQGTRLTVV.

The chain links TRBV3-1 (or the pseudogene TRBV3-2) to TRBJ1-5; D gene ambiguous. There are 14 residues in the CDR3. V was trimmed by 0 bases and J by 0 bases, leaving 3 bases between them. Germline V CDR1 and CDR2: LGHDT, YNNKEL (reference sequence). The CDR3 sequence: CASSQEYSNQPQHF. DNA of the CDR3: TGTGCCAGCAGCCAAGAGTATAGCAATCAGCCCCAGCATTTT.

This clone was seen only once. The rearrangement joins TRBV4-2 to TRBJ2-5; 14 bases match TRBD2. Germline V gives CDR1 LGHNA, CDR2 YNFKEQ. The CDR3 has 17 amino acids. J lost 5 bases, V lost 1 base, and 6 bases had no gene match. The CDR3 reads CASSQVGTSGRSETQYF. The CDR3 DNA reads TGTGCCAGCAGCCAAGTAGGGACTAGCGGGAGATCGGAGACCCAGTACTTC.

DNA of the CDR3: TGTGCCACCAGAGATAGCGGGAGAGGTGACAATGAGCAGTTCTTC. Protein sequence: CATRDSGRGDNEQFF. The rearrangement uses TRBV24-1 and TRBJ2-1; 9 bases agree with TRBD2. J was trimmed by 5 bases and V by 7 bases; bases with no gene match: 8. CDR3 length equals 15 residues. Germline V gene data show CDR1 as KGHDR and CDR2 as SFDVKD.

The V call is TRBV7-2, the J call TRBJ2-3, with TRBD2 identical over 10 bases. This CDR3 comprises 16 residues. J lost 1 base, V lost 1 base, and 2 bases had no gene match. Looked up from germline, CDR1 is SGHTA and CDR2 is FQGNSA. CDR3 amino acids: CASSLVSGGRTDTQYF. In DNA, the CDR3 is TGTGCCAGCAGCTTAGTTAGCGGGGGGCGCACAGATACGCAGTATTTT. The full variable domain, rest sourced from reference TRBV7-2 and TRBJ2-3, is GAGVSQSPSNKVTEKGKDVELRCDPISGHTALYWYRQSLGQGLEFLIYFQGNSAPDKSGLPSDRFSAERTGGSVSTLTIQRTQQEDSAVYLCASSLVSGGRTDTQYFGPGTRLTVL.

V gene TRBV6-7 combines with J gene TRBJ2-7, with 10 bases fitting TRBD1. TRBV6-7 is an open reading frame whose function is uncertain. The J segment lost 6 bases and the V segment lost 2 bases, leaving 4 bases of the junction unmatched. This CDR3 has 14 residues. The chain's CDR3 is CASSYHRTGGEQYF. The CDR3 DNA is TGTGCCAGCAGTTACCACCGGACAGGGGGCGAGCAGTACTTC.

CDR3 region: CASSLTASGKTGEQYF. The CDR3 DNA is TGCGCCAGCTCTCTTACCGCTAGCGGGAAAACGGGCGAGCAGTACTTC. This chain connects TRBV5-1 to TRBJ2-7; 9 bases are a match to TRBD2. The CDR3 length is 16 residues. CDR1 is SGHRS and CDR2 is YFSETQ in the germline V gene. Trimming cost V 7 bases and J 6 bases; bases outside gene matches: 17. The whole variable domain, filled in from reference TRBV5-1 and TRBJ2-7, reads KAGVTQTPRYLIKTRGQQVTLSCSPISGHRSVSWYQQTPGQGLQFLFEYFSETQRNKGNFPGRFSGRQFSNSRSEMNVSTLELGDSALYLCASSLTASGKTGEQYFGPGTRLTVT.

The chain combines TRBV7-3 with TRBJ2-3; weak D call: TRBD2 (5 bases). The germline gives CDR1 SGHTA, CDR2 FQGTGA. V gave up 5 bases and J gave up 3 bases, with 12 bases separating them. The CDR3 totals 14 residues. CDR3 residues: CASSPRGSTDTQYF. The CDR3 nucleotides read TGTGCCAGCAGCCCCCGAGGGAGTACAGATACGCAGTATTTT.

The chain links TRBV4-1 to TRBJ2-7; D perhaps matches TRBD2 (6 bases). The CDR3 has 15 amino acids. Trimming stripped 0 bases from V and 2 bases from J, with 11 bases between. Germline V gene lookup returns CDR1 MGHRA and CDR2 YSYEKL. This CDR3 reads CASSQEALAAYEQYF. The CDR3 region has the DNA TGCGCCAGCAGCCAAGAAGCATTAGCGGCCTACGAGCAGTACTTC.

The V gene is TRBV7-9, the J gene TRBJ1-2; D perhaps matches TRBD1 (6 bases). This CDR3 has 14 amino acids. Looked up from germline, CDR1 is SEHNR and CDR2 is FQNEAQ (reference sequence). The germline V and J ends were trimmed by 2 bases and 5 bases, with 12 bases remaining between them. CDR3 sequence reads: CASSLWGTGYGYTF. CDR3 coding DNA: TGTGCCAGCAGCTTATGGGGCACAGGGTATGGCTACACCTTC.

J is TRBJ2-7 and V is TRBV27, with TRBD2 matching 8 bases. Germline CDR1 MNHEY, CDR2 SMNVEV (reference sequence). This CDR3 is 16 amino acids long. The junction had 12 bases not matched to a gene; V was cut back by 2 bases and J by 6 bases. CDR3 in amino acids: CASSLRVSGGRTEQYF. For the CDR3, the DNA is TGTGCCAGCAGTTTAAGGGTGTCTGGCGGGAGGACCGAGCAGTACTTC.

The chain couples TRBV9 to TRBJ1-4, with a weak D call TRBD1 (6 bases). This CDR3 has 16 amino acids. V was cut by 0 bases and J by 8 bases, with 17 bases left in between. Germline assignment: CDR1 SGDLS and CDR2 YYNGEE. CDR3 loop: CASSVGGTAQGEKLFF. DNA of the CDR3: TGTGCCAGCAGCGTAGGTGGCACTGCCCAGGGGGAAAAACTGTTTTTT.

The chain joins TRBV19 to TRBJ2-7; 14 bases line up with TRBD2. The V and J ends lost 10 bases and 4 bases, in that order; junction bases with no gene match: 3. The CDR3 totals 13 residues. Germline lookup yields CDR1 LNHDA and CDR2 SQIVND (reference sequence). CDR3 loop: CATGTSGSYEQYF. The CDR3 DNA reads as TGTGCCACCGGGACTAGCGGGAGTTACGAGCAGTACTTC.